This T cell receptor (beta chain) is from a study of T cell repertoires in aging, cancer and after chemotherapy. Study-wide results and limits: Age-matched healthy donors had significantly more diverse, less clonal blood TCR repertoires than untreated cancer patients. Loss of evenness, beyond lost richness, contributed to age-related TCR diversity decline in cancer patients.

Peripheral blood genomic DNA, not sorted cells or RNA, was the template. Concerning this clonotype: The antigen remains unidentified.

Germline assignment: CDR1 SEHNR and CDR2 FQNEAQ (reference sequence). V was pared by 2 bases and J by 5 bases, with 11 bases between. CDR3 size: 14 residues. Rearranged V-D-J TRB sequences were amplified with a mixed TRB-A/B primer pool. TCRdb independently ran MiXCR on the multiplex PCR reads; one entry per CDR3 protein. The sample has 3,600 or so distinct CDR3 sequences; roughly 29% are singletons. Material: blood. This TCR came from a human donor with a solid tumor. The chain joins TRBV7-9 to TRBJ2-3; D not certain. The CDR3 spells CASSLNENQDTQYF. The DNA of the CDR3 is TGTGCCAGCAGCTTAAACGAAAACCAAGATACGCAGTATTTT.